The entry that follows covers one TCR beta chain sequence. The antigen is undetermined. Assay: immunoSEQ multiplex PCR; the TCRdb copy retains only in-frame clones and omits some. This sample has some 290,000 clones, with approximately 80% found just once. The data were obtained in a study of cytotoxic CD8 clonotypes in ibrutinib-treated CLL. About the research overall: Investigators collected response samples after a median roughly 12 months of treatment, range 6 to 36. Study-level results: Patients with sustained remission and those progressing were sampled at differing times. Baseline levels of clonality went above those of age-matched healthy donors and moved with circulating CD8+ T-cell counts.

The sample was PBMCs, taken before ibrutinib treatment. The TCR was taken from a human donor with chronic lymphocytic leukemia.

The CDR3 nucleotides read TGCGCCAGCAGCTTGCAGTCGGGGAAGGTCTATGGCTACACCTTC. It codes for CASSLQSGKVYGYTF. The chain combines TRBV5-1 with TRBJ1-2; D unclear. The CDR3 runs to 15 residues. In germline, CDR1 is SGHRS, CDR2 YFSETQ. Trimming removed 1 base from V and 4 bases from J, with 14 bases in between. The full variable domain, in which reference TRBV5-1 and TRBJ1-2 provide the parts outside the CDR3, is KAGVTQTPRYLIKTRGQQVTLSCSPISGHRSVSWYQQTPGQGLQFLFEYFSETQRNKGNFPGRFSGRQFSNSRSEMNVSTLELGDSALYLCASSLQSGKVYGYTFGSGTRLTVV.